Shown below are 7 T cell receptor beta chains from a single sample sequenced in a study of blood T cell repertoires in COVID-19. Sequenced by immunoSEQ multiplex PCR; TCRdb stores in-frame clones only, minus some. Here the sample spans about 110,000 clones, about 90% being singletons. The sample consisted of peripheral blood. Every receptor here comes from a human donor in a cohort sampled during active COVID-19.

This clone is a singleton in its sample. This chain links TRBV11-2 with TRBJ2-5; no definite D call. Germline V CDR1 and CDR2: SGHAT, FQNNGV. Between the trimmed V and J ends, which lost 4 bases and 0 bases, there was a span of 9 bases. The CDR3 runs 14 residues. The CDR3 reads CASSSGRDQETQYF. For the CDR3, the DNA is TGTGCCAGCAGCTCCGGCCGGGACCAAGAGACCCAGTACTTC.

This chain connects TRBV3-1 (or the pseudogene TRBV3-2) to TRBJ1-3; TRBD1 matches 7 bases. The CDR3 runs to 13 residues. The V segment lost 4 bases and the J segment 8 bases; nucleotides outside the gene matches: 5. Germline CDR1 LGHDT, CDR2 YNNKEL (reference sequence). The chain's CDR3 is CASSRKGADTIYF. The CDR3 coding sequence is TGTGCCAGCAGCCGGAAGGGGGCGGACACCATATATTTT.

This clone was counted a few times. CDR3 amino acids: CASSPGIKNQPQHF. The CDR3 bases are TGTGCCAGCAGCCCGGGGATTAAGAATCAGCCCCAGCATTTT. The V gene is TRBV7-9, the J gene TRBJ1-5; no firm D call. This CDR3 is 14 amino acids long. Germline V lookup: CDR1 SEHNR, CDR2 FQNEAQ (reference sequence). Trimming removed 5 bases from V and 4 bases from J, with 12 bases in between.

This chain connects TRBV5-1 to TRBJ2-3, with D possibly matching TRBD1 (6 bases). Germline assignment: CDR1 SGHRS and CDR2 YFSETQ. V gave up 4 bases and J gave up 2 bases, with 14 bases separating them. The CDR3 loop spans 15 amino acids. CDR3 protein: CASSLGATDTDTQYF. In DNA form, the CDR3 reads TGCGCCAGCAGCCTGGGGGCCACCGACACAGATACGCAGTATTTT.

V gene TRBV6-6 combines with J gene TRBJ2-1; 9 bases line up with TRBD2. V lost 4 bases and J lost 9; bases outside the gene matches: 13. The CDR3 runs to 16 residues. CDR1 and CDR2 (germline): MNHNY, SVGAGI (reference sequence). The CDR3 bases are TGTGCCAGCAGTTTGAGCGGGGGGCGGAAGGGGAGTGAGCAGTTCTTC. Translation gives CASSLSGGRKGSEQFF.

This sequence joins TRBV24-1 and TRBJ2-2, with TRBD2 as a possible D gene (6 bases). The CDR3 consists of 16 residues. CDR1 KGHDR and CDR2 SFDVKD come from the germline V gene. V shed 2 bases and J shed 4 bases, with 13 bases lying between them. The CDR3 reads CATSDWKGGGTGELFF. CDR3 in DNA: TGTGCCACCAGTGATTGGAAGGGAGGAGGCACCGGGGAGCTGTTTTTT.

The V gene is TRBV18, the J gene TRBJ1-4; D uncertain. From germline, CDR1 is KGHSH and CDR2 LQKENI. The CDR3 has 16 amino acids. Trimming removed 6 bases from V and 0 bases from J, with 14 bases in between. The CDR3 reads CASSHSNPSTNEKLFF. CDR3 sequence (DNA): TGTGCCAGCTCGCACTCTAACCCATCAACTAATGAAAAACTGTTTTTT. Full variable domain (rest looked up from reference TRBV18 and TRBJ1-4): NAGVMQNPRHLVRRRGQEARLRCSPMKGHSHVYWYRQLPEEGLKFMVYLQKENIIDESGMPKERFSAEFPKEGPSILRIQQVVRGDSAAYFCASSHSNPSTNEKLFFGSGTQLSVL.